The clone carrying this TCR beta chain was picked up a small number of times. Its antigen is as yet unknown. The germline V gene has CDR1 GTSNPN and CDR2 SVGIG (reference sequence). This CDR3 has 14 amino acids. The ends were cut back, 2 bases at V and 1 base at J, with 11 bases in the middle. These data originate in a study of beta chain features in type 1 diabetes. About the study: On cell yields, gender and age, patients and healthy donors were similar. Whole-study results and caveats: It was among patients, rather than healthy donors, that naive, central memory and Treg TCRB repertoires appeared more similar. A moderate, significant TCRB CDR3 shortening appeared in type 1 diabetes across four CD4+ subsets. Researchers caution that PCR might favor shorter templates, equally among patients and controls.

Isolated RNA was reverse transcribed in full, so expressed TCRB transcripts were sequenced. Produced via immunoSEQ multiplex PCR; TCRdb's table is partial and in-frame only. The sample consists of hundreds of thousands of clones, under 15% of them appearing once. This sequence was found in a man between 18 and 29 years old with type 1 diabetes. The sequencing input was naive CD4+ T cells from blood. The chain employs TRBV30 and TRBJ1-1, with D maybe TRBD1 (5 bases). CDR3 in amino acids: CAWSKGVRNTEAFF. In DNA form, the CDR3 reads TGTGCCTGGAGTAAAGGGGTCCGGAACACTGAAGCTTTCTTT.